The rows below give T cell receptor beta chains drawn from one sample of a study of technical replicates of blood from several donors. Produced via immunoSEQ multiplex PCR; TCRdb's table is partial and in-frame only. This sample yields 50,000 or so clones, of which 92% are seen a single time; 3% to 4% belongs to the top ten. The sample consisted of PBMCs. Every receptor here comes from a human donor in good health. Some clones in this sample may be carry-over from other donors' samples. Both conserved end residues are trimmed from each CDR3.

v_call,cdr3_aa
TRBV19,ASIQPGGVNTEAF
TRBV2,ASSESPGAGNTIY
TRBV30,AWGSGNTGELF
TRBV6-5,ASSPGTENSPLH
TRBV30,AWSGGTNMNTEAF
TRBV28,ASSPSSGTGPLGTIY
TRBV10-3,AISESWDSQLYEQY
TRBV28,ASSLAGGPYEQY
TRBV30,AWRAWAMDRAYGYT
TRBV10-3,AIRPGLAGGADTQY
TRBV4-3,ASSSASGGAYEQY
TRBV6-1,ASSESSGTTYEQY
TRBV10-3,ASLGTGSGGELF
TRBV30,AWSVRAGSASYEQY
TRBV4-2,ASSQGPAGTGDSGNTIY
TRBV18,ASSPPERTTAGELF
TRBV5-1,ASSPSTLTGYEQY
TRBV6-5,ASSYFWPRGNSPLH
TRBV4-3,ASSQDRGGTYNYGYT
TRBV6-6,ASMSSARPYEQY
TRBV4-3,ASSQISGTGSRPLNSPLH